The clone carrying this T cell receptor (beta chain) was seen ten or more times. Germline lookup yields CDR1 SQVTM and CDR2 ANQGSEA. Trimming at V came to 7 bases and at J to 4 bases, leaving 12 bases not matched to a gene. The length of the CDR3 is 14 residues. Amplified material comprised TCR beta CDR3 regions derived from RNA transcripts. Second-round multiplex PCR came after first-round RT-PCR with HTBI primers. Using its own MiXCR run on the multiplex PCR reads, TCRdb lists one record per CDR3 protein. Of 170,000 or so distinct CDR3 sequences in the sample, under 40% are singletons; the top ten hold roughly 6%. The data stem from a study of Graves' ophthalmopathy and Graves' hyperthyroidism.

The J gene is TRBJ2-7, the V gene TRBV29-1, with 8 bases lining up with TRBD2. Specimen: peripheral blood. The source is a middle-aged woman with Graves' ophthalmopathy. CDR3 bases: TGCAGCGCCACTCCCGGGACTAGTCAATACGAGCAGTACTTC. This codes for CSATPGTSQYEQYF.